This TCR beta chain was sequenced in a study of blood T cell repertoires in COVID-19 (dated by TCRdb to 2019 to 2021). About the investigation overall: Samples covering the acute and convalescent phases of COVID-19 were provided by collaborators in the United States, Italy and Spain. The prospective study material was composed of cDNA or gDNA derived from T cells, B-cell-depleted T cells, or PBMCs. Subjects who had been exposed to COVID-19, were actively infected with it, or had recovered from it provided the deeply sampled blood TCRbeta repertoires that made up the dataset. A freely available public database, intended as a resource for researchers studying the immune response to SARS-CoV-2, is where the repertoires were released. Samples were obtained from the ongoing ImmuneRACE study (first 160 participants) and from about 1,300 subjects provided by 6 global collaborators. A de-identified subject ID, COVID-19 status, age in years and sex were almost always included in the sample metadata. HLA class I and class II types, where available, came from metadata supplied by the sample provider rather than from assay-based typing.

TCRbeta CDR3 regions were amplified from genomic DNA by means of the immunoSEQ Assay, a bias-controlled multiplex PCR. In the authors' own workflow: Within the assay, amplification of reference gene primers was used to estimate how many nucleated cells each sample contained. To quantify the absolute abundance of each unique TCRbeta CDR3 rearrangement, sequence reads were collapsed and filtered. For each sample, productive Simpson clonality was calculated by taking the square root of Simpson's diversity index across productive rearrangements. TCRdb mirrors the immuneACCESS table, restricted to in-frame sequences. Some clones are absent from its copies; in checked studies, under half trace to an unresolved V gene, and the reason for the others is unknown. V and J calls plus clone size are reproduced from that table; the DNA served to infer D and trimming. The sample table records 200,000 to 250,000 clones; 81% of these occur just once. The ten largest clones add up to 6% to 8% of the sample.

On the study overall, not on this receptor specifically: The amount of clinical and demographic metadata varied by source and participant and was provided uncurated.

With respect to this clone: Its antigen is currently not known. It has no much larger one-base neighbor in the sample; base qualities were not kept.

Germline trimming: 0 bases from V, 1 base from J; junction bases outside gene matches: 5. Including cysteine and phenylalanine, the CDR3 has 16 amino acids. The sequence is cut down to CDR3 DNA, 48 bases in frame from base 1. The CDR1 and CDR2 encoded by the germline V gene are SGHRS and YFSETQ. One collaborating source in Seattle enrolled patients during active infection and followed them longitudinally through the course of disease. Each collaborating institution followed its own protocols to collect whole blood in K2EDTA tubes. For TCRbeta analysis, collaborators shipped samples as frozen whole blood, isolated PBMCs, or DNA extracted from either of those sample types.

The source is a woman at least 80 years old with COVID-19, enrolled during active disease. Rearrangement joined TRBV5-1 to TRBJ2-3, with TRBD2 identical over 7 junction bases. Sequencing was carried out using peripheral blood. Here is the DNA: TGCGCCAGCAGCTTGGCACGGGGAGGGGGCACAGATACGCAGTATTTT. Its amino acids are CASSLARGGGTDTQYF. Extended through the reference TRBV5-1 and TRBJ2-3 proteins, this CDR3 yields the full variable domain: KAGVTQTPRYLIKTRGQQVTLSCSPISGHRSVSWYQQTPGQGLQFLFEYFSETQRNKGNFPGRFSGRQFSNSRSEMNVSTLELGDSALYLCASSLARGGGTDTQYFGPGTRLTVL.